Below are 21 T cell receptor beta chains sequenced from a single sample in a study of T-cell reconstitution after alpha-beta-depleted transplantation in children. Unique molecular identifiers were built into the TCRbeta library. TCRdb fed the PCR reads into MiXCR, producing one record per CDR3 protein. This repertoire shows 450,000 to 600,000 distinct CDR3 sequences, 10% to 15% found once; its top ten account for 2.2%. Source: PBMCs, mostly from graft donor cells, taken 360 days after TCRalphabeta/CD19-depleted stem cell transplant. The receptors stem from a male patient under 18 who had a stem cell transplant for acute myeloid leukemia, so the T cells may come from the graft donor.

This clonotype was observed at least ten times. V gene TRBV20-1 combines with J gene TRBJ2-1; D gene ambiguous. Trimming left V 5 bases short and J 7 bases short, with 6 bases between. This CDR3 region has 10 residues. Germline V gene data show CDR1 as DFQATT and CDR2 as SNEGSKA (reference sequence). The CDR3: CSAARNEQFF. CDR3 DNA: TGCAGTGCTGCTAGAAATGAGCAGTTCTTC.

This clonotype was detected a few times. The chain links TRBV20-1 to TRBJ2-3, with TRBD2 as a possible D gene (6 bases). CDR3 length equals 12 residues. V shed 0 bases and J shed 6 bases, with 7 bases lying between them. The germline gives CDR1 DFQATT, CDR2 SNEGSKA (reference sequence). This chain's CDR3 is CSARDGGDTQYF. CDR3 in DNA: TGCAGTGCTAGAGATGGGGGGGATACGCAGTATTTT.

CDR3 bases: TGTGCCAGTAGTACATCCGGGACTTCTCCGTACGAGCAGTACTTC. This gives the protein CASSTSGTSPYEQYF. The genes are TRBV19 and TRBJ2-7, with a weak D call TRBD2 (6 bases). Germline lookup yields CDR1 LNHDA and CDR2 SQIVND (reference sequence). Trimming took off 4 bases at V and 4 bases at J, with 17 bases between the two ends. The length of the CDR3 is 15 residues.

Many counts were recorded for this clonotype. V usage is TRBV7-6 and J usage is TRBJ1-5; 8 bases match TRBD1. V lost 5 bases to trimming and J lost 6 bases; unmatched junction nucleotides: 21. The CDR3 covers 19 residues. Germline V gene sequence: CDR1 SGHVS, CDR2 FNYEAQ. The chain's CDR3 is CASSPVRSGLDREVQPQHF. CDR3 DNA: TGTGCCAGCAGCCCCGTTCGGAGCGGGCTGGACAGGGAGGTTCAGCCCCAGCATTTT.

This clonotype was seen a handful of times. The chain recombines TRBV5-1 with TRBJ2-7; D is ambiguous. Germline V gene data show CDR1 as SGHRS and CDR2 as YFSETQ. The CDR3 is 14 amino acids. Trimming removed 5 bases at V and 0 bases at J, with 12 bases between. The CDR3, as DNA: TGCGCCAGCAGTAAAGGATCGTCCTCCTACGAGCAGTACTTC. This codes for CASSKGSSSYEQYF.

This clonotype came up a few times. This rearrangement joins TRBV20-1 to TRBJ1-5; D remains unclear. CDR3 length equals 13 residues. In germline, CDR1 is DFQATT, CDR2 SNEGSKA (reference sequence). The V end lost 6 bases, the J end lost 5 bases, and 14 bases lay between the germline ends. CDR3 region: CSAKTGSDQPQHF. The CDR3 nucleotides read TGCAGTGCCAAGACTGGTTCTGATCAGCCCCAGCATTTT.

The rearrangement uses TRBV5-1 and TRBJ2-7; 9 bases agree with TRBD1. The CDR3 is 15 residues long. With 4 bases clipped from V and 3 bases from J, the junction kept 8 bases outside the gene matches. Germline loops: CDR1 SGHRS, CDR2 YFSETQ. The CDR3 sequence is CASSPLTGGGYEQYF. The CDR3 DNA sequence: TGCGCCAGCAGCCCCCTGACAGGGGGAGGCTACGAGCAGTACTTC.

The rearrangement uses TRBV7-9 and TRBJ1-1; D not resolved. The V gene lost 2 bases and the J gene lost 5 bases, with 15 bases spanning the gap. In germline, CDR1 is SEHNR, CDR2 FQNEAQ (reference sequence). The CDR3 is made up of 15 amino acids. CDR3 in amino acids: CASSLRRPRETEAFF. In DNA, the CDR3 is TGTGCCAGCAGCTTAAGGCGACCCCGGGAGACTGAAGCTTTCTTT. The entire variable domain, with the rest obtained from reference TRBV7-9 and TRBJ1-1, is as follows: DTGVSQNPRHKITKRGQNVTFRCDPISEHNRLYWYRQTLGQGPEFLTYFQNEAQLEKSRLLSDRFSAERPKGSFSTLEIQRTEQGDSAMYLCASSLRRPRETEAFFGQGTRLTVV.

This clonotype came up a few times. This rearrangement joins TRBV24-1 to TRBJ2-1, with D hard to call. Germline-derived CDR1 and CDR2 are KGHDR and SFDVKD. V lost 10 bases, J lost 5 bases, and 17 bases lay in between. The CDR3 runs 14 residues. The DNA for the CDR3 is TGTGCCACTGGTTCACTACTCGCCGACAATGAGCAGTTCTTC. It codes for CATGSLLADNEQFF.

There are many counts of this clonotype. The V and J genes are TRBV28 and TRBJ1-5, with TRBD1 identical over 8 bases. Germline assignment: CDR1 MDHEN and CDR2 SYDVKM. The CDR3 has 15 amino acids. After removal of 6 bases from V and 3 bases from J, the junction contained 7 bases not matched to a gene. This CDR3 is CASRATGVFNQPQHF. In DNA, the CDR3 is TGTGCCAGCAGAGCGACAGGGGTCTTCAATCAGCCCCAGCATTTT.

This clonotype has just one count. The gene calls are TRBV7-9 and TRBJ1-1, with TRBD1 as a possible D gene (5 bases). The CDR3 sequence is 14 residues long. Looked up from germline, CDR1 is SEHNR and CDR2 is FQNEAQ (reference sequence). V lost 5 bases and J lost 0, with 10 bases in between. CDR3 DNA sequence: TGTGCCAGCAGCCCGGGGGTTGTGAACACTGAAGCTTTCTTT. Amino acids: CASSPGVVNTEAFF.

J is TRBJ2-2 and V is TRBV19; D is unresolved. Germline V gives CDR1 LNHDA, CDR2 SQIVND (reference sequence). V was cut by 0 bases and J by 7 bases, with 6 bases left in between. There are 13 residues in the CDR3. CDR3 loop: CASSIDSLGELFF. The CDR3 DNA follows: TGTGCCAGTAGTATAGACTCGCTCGGGGAGCTGTTTTTT.

The chain carries TRBV21-1 and TRBJ1-3; the table gives TRBD1 as D, unverified against the DNA. TRBV21-1 is recorded as a pseudogene. The CDR3 sequence is 15 residues long. CDR3 loop: CASSTRGPSGNTIYF. CDR3 DNA sequence: TGTGCCAGCAGCACCCGGGGGCCCTCTGGAAACACCATATATTTT.

This clonotype was detected many times. The rearrangement joins TRBV24-1 to TRBJ2-3, with D possibly TRBD2 on 6 matching bases. V shed 1 base and J shed 2 bases, with 18 bases lying between them. The CDR3 is made up of 18 amino acids. Germline assignment: CDR1 KGHDR and CDR2 SFDVKD. CDR3 protein: CATSDLRMGGETTDTQYF. CDR3 DNA sequence: TGTGCCACCAGTGATTTACGGATGGGCGGGGAGACCACAGATACGCAGTATTTT.

There are many counts of this clonotype. The genes are TRBV3-1 and TRBJ2-1; tentatively, D is TRBD1 or TRBD2 (6 bases each). Germline V CDR1 and CDR2: LGHDT, YNNKEL (reference sequence). Trimming left V 0 bases short and J 4 bases short, with 13 bases between. This CDR3 is built from 16 residues. CDR3: CASSQEGGTLYNEQFF. The CDR3 coding sequence is TGTGCCAGCAGCCAAGAAGGGGGGACTTTATACAATGAGCAGTTCTTC.

V usage is TRBV11-2 and J usage is TRBJ1-1; D is unresolved. Per the germline V gene, CDR1 is SGHAT and CDR2 is FQNNGV. V was clipped by 5 bases and J by 0 bases, with 7 bases between them. CDR3 length: 13 residues. The CDR3 loop reads CASSLQVNTEAFF. Written as DNA, the CDR3 is TGTGCCAGCAGCCTACAAGTGAACACTGAAGCTTTCTTT.

This clonotype showed up just a few times. The chain has TRBV12-3 or TRBV12-4 and TRBJ2-5; no clear D gene. The CDR3 runs to 15 residues. Trimming cost V 1 base and J 5 bases, with 14 bases left between them. CDR3 region: CASSLEPSVWETQYF. CDR3 nucleotide sequence: TGTGCCAGCAGTTTAGAGCCCTCCGTTTGGGAGACCCAGTACTTC.

This clonotype has ten or more counts. The V gene is TRBV7-3, the J gene TRBJ2-1, with 7 positions matching TRBD2. With V trimmed by 5 bases and J by 7 bases, 5 bases remained unmatched. This CDR3 is 13 amino acids long. Germline V lookup: CDR1 SGHTA, CDR2 FQGTGA. The CDR3 coding sequence is TGTGCCAGCAGCCCCCCCGGGGGGAATGAGCAGTTCTTC. Protein product: CASSPPGGNEQFF.

This clonotype showed up just a few times. This chain uses TRBV4-2 with TRBJ2-7; 8 bases fit TRBD2. The germline CDR1 and CDR2 sequences are LGHNA and YNFKEQ. The J segment lost 2 bases and the V segment lost 4 bases, leaving 10 bases of the junction unmatched. The CDR3 extends over 16 amino acids. CDR3 nucleotides: TGTGCCAGCAGCCCAACTAGCGGTTTGGGGGCCTACGAGCAGTACTTC. This codes for CASSPTSGLGAYEQYF.

This clonotype came up a few times. V and J are TRBV5-4 and TRBJ2-7; TRBD2 matches at 7 bases. Germline trimming cut 3 bases from V and 6 bases from J; bases unmatched to any gene: 6. Germline CDR1 is SGHNT and CDR2 is YYREEE (reference sequence). The CDR3 is 13 residues long. The CDR3 reads CASSSLSGGEQYF. The CDR3 bases are TGTGCCAGCAGCTCACTTTCGGGGGGCGAGCAGTACTTC.

There are many counts of this clonotype. The chain employs TRBV29-1 and TRBJ2-7; 12 bases align to TRBD2. Germline V gene data show CDR1 as SQVTM and CDR2 as ANQGSEA. With V trimmed by 5 bases and J by 1 base, 3 bases remained unmatched. This CDR3 comprises 14 residues. This chain's CDR3 is CSVIGLAGSYEQYF. The DNA of the CDR3 is TGCAGCGTTATAGGACTAGCGGGGTCCTACGAGCAGTACTTC.